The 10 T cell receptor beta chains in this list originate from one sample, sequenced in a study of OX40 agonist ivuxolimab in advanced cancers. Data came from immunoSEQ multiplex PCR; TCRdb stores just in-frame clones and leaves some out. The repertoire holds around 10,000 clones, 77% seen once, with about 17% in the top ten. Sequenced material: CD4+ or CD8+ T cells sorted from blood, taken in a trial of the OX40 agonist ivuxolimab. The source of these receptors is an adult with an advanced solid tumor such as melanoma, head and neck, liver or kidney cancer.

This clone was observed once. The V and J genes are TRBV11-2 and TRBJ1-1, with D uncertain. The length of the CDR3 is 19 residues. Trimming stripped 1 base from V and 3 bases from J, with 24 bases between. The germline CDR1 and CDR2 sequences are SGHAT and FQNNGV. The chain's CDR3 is CASSLGYSPPVGRDTEAFF. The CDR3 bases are TGTGCCAGCAGCTTAGGGTACAGTCCCCCTGTGGGGAGAGACACTGAAGCTTTCTTT. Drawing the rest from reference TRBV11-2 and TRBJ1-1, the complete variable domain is EAGVAQSPRYKIIEKRQSVAFWCNPISGHATLYWYQQILGQGPKLLIQFQNNGVVDDSQLPKDRFSAERLKGVDSTLKIQPAKLEDSAVYLCASSLGYSPPVGRDTEAFFGQGTRLTVV.

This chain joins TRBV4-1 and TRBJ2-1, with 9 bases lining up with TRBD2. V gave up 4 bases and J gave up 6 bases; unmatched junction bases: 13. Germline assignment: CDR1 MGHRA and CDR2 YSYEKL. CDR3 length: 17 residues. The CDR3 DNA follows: TGCGCCAGCAGCCCGACTCGCGGGGGGGAACCAACCAATGAGCAGTTCTTC. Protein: CASSPTRGGEPTNEQFF.

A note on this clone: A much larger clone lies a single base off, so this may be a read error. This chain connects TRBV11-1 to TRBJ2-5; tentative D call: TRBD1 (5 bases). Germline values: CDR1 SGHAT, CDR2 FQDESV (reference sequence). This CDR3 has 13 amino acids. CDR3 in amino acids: CASTPWGQEAQYF. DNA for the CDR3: TGTGCCAGCACCCCCTGGGGCCAAGAGGCCCAGTACTTC.

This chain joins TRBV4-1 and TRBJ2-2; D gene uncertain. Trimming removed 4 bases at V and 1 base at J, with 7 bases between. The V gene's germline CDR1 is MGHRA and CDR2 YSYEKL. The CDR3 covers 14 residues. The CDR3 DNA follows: TGCGCCAGCAGCCTCACCTGGAACACCGGGGAGCTGTTTTTT. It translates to CASSLTWNTGELFF.

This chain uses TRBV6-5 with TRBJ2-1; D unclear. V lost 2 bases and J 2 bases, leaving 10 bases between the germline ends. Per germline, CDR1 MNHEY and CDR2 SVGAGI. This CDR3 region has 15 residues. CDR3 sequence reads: CASSYDGVAYNEQFF. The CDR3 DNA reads TGTGCCAGCAGTTACGACGGCGTAGCCTACAATGAGCAGTTCTTC.

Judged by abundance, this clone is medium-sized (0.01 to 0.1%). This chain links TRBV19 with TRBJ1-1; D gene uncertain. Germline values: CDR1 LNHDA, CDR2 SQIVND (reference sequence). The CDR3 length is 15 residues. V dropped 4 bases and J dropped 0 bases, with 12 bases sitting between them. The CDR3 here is CASSKVGSMNTEAFF. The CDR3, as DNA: TGTGCCAGTAGTAAGGTAGGGAGCATGAACACTGAAGCTTTCTTT.

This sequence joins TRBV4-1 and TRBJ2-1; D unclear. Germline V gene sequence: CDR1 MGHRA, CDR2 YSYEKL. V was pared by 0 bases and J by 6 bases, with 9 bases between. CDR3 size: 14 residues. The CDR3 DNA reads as TGCGCCAGCAGCCAAGATATGGCGACCAATGAGCAGTTCTTC. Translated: CASSQDMATNEQFF.

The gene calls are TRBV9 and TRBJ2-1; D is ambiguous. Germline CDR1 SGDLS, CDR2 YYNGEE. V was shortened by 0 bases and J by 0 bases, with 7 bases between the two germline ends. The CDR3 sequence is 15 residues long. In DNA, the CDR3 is TGTGCCAGCAGCGTAGGGCTGAGCTCCTACAATGAGCAGTTCTTC. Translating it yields CASSVGLSSYNEQFF.

The CDR3 loop is CASSFRTGETFVHEQFF. The DNA of the CDR3 is TGCGCCAGCAGCTTCCGGACAGGGGAGACTTTTGTCCATGAGCAGTTCTTC. The genes are TRBV5-1 and TRBJ2-1; 9 nucleotides line up with TRBD1. The trim removed 2 bases at V and 8 bases at J, leaving 14 bases unmatched. Germline lookup yields CDR1 SGHRS and CDR2 YFSETQ. This CDR3 is built from 17 residues.

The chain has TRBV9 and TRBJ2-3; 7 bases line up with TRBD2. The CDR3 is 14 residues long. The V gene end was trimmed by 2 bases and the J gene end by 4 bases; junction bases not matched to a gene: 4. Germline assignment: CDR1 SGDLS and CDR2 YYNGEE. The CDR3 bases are TGTGCCAGCAGCGTCGGCGGGAGCGCAGATACGCAGTATTTT. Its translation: CASSVGGSADTQYF.